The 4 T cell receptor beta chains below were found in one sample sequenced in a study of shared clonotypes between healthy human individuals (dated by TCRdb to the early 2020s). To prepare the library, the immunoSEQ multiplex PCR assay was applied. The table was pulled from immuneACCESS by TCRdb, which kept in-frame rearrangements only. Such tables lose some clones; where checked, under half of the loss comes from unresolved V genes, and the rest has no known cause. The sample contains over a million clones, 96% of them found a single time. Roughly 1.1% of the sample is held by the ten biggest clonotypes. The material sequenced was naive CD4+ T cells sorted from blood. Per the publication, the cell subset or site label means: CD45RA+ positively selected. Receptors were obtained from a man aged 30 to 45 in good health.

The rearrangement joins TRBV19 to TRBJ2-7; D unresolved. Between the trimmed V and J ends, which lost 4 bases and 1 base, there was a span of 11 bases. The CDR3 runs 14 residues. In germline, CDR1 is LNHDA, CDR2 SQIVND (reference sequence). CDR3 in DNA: TGTGCCAGTAGTACCCTTGGCCTATCCTACGAGCAGTACTTC. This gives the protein CASSTLGLSYEQYF.

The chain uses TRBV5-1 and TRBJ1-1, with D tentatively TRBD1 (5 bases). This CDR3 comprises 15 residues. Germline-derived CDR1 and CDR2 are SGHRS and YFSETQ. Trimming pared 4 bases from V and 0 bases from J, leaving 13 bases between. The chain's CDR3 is CASSPFQGMNTEAFF. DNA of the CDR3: TGCGCCAGCAGCCCGTTTCAGGGAATGAACACTGAAGCTTTCTTT.

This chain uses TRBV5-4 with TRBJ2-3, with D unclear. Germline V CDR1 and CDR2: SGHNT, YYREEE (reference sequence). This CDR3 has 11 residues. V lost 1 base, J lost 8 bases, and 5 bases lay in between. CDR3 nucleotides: TGTGCCAGCAGCTTGAGAGGTACGCAGTATTTT. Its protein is CASSLRGTQYF.

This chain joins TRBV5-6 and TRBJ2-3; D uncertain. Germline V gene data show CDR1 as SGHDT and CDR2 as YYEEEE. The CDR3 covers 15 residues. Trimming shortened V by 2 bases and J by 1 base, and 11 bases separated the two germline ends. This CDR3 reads CASSFEQRRTDTQYF. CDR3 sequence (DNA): TGTGCCAGCAGCTTCGAACAGCGACGCACAGATACGCAGTATTTT.